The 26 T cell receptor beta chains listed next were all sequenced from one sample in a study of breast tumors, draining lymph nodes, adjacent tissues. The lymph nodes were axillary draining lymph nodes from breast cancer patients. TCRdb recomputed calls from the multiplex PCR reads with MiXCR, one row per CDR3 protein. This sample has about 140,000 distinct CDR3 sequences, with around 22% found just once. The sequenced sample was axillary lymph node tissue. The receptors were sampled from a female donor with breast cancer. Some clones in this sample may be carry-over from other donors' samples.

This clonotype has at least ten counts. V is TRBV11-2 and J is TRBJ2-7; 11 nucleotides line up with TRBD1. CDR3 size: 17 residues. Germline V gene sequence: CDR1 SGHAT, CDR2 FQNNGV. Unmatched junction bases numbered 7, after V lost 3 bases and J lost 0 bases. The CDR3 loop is CASSFRDRGTGSYEQYF. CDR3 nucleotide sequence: TGTGCCAGCAGCTTTAGGGACAGGGGGACCGGCTCCTACGAGCAGTACTTC. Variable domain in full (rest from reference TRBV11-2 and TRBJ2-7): EAGVAQSPRYKIIEKRQSVAFWCNPISGHATLYWYQQILGQGPKLLIQFQNNGVVDDSQLPKDRFSAERLKGVDSTLKIQPAKLEDSAVYLCASSFRDRGTGSYEQYFGPGTRLTVT.

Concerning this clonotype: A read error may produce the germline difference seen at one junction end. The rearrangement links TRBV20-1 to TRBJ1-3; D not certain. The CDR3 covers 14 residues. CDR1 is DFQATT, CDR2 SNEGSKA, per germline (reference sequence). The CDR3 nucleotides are TGCAGTGCTAGTATGGCAGGCTCTGGAGACACCATATATTTT. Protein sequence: CSASMAGSGDTIYF.

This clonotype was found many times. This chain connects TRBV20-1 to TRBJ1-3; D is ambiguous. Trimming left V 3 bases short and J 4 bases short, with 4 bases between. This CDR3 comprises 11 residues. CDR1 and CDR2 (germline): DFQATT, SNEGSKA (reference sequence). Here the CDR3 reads CSASIGNTIYF. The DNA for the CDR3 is TGCAGTGCTAGTATCGGAAACACCATATATTTT.

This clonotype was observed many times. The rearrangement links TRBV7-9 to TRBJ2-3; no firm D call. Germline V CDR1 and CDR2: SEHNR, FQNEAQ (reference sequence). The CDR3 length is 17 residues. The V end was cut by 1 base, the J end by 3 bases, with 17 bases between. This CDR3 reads CASSLGQKSKVTDTQYF. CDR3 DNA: TGTGCCAGCAGCTTAGGGCAAAAGAGTAAGGTAACAGATACGCAGTATTTT.

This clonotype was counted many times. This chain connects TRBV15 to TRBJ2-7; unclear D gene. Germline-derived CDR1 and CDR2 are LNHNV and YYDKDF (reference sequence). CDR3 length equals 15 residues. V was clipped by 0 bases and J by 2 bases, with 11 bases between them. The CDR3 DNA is TGTGCCACCAGCAGAGATGGCCAAGCGACCTACGAGCAGTACTTC. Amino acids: CATSRDGQATYEQYF.

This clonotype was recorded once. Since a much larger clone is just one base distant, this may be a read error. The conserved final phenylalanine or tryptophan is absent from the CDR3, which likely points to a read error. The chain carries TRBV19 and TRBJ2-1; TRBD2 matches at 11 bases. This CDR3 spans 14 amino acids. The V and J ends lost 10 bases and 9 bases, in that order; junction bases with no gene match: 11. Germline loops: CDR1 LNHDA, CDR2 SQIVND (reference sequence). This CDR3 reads CATASLAGGVEQFL. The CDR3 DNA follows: TGTGCCACCGCCTCCCTAGCGGGAGGCGTTGAGCAGTTCCTC.

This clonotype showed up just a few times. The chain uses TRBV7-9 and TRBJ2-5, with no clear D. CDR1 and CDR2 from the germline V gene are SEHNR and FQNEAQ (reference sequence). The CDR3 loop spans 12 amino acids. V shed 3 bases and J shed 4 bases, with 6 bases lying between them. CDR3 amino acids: CASSFNRETQYF. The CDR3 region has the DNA TGTGCCAGCAGCTTCAACCGAGAGACCCAGTACTTC.

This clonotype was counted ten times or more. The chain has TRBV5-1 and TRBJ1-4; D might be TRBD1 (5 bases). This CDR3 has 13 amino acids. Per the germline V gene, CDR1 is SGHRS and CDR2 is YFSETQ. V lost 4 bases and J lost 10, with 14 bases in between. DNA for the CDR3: TGCGCCAGCAGCCCGACAGTTTCCGGAAAACTGTTTTTT. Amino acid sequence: CASSPTVSGKLFF. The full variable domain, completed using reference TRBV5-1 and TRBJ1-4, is KAGVTQTPRYLIKTRGQQVTLSCSPISGHRSVSWYQQTPGQGLQFLFEYFSETQRNKGNFPGRFSGRQFSNSRSEMNVSTLELGDSALYLCASSPTVSGKLFFGSGTQLSVL.

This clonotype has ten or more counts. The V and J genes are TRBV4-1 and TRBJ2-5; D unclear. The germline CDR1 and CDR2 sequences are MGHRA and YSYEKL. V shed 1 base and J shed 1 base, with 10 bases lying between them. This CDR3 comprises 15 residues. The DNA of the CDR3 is TGCGCCAGCAGCCAAGGAAAACGTTCCCAAGAGACCCAGTACTTC. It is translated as CASSQGKRSQETQYF.

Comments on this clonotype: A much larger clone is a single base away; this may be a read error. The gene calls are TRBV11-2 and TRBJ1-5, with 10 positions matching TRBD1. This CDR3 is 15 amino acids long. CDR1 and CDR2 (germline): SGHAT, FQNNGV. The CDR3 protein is CASSPTGGGNQPRHF. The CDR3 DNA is TGTGCCAGCAGCCCGACAGGGGGCGGCAATCAGCCCCGGCATTTT.

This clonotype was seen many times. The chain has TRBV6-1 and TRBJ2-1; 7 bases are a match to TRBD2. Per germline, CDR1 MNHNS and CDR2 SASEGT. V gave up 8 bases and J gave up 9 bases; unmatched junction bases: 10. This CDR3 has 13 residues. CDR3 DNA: TGTGCCAGCTTGGGACTATTTTTCCCTGAGCAGTTCTTC. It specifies CASLGLFFPEQFF.

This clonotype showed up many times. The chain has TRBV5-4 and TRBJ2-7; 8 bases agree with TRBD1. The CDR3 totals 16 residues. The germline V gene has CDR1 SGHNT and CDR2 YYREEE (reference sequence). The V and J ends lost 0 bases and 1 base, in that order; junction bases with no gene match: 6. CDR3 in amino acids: CASSLGAGTGSYEQYF. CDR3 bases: TGTGCCAGCAGCTTGGGGGCAGGGACAGGATCCTACGAGCAGTACTTC.

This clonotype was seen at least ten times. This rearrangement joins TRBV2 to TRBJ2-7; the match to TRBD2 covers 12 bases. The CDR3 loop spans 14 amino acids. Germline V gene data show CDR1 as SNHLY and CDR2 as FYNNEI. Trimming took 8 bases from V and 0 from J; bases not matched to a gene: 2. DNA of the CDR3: TGTGCCAGCGGACTAGCGGGACGCTCCTACGAGCAGTACTTC. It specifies CASGLAGRSYEQYF.

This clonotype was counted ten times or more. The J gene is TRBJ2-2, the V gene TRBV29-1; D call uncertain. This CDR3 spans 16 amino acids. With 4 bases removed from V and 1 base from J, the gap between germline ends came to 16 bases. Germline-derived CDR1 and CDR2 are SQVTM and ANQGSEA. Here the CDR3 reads CSVVSEQLGNTGELFF. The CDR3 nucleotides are TGCAGCGTTGTTTCCGAACAGCTCGGGAACACCGGGGAGCTGTTTTTT.

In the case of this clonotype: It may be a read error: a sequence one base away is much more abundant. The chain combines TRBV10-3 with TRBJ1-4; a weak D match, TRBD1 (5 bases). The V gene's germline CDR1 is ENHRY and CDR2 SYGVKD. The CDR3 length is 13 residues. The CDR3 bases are TGTGCCACCAGTGGGGCCCTTGAGGAAAAACTGTTTTTT. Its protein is CATSGALEEKLFF.

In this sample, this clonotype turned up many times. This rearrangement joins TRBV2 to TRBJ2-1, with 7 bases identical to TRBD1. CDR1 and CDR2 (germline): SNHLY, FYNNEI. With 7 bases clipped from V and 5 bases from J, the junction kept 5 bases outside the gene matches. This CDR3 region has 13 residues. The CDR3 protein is CASNRGVNNEQFF. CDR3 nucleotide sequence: TGTGCCAGCAACAGGGGAGTGAACAATGAGCAGTTCTTC.

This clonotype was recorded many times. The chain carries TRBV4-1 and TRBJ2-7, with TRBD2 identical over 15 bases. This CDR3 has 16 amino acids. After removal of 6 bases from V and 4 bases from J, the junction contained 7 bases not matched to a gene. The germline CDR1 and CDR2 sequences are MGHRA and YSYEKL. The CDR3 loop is CASRGLAGGRGYEQYF. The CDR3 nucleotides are TGCGCCAGCAGAGGACTAGCGGGAGGGCGAGGTTACGAGCAGTACTTC.

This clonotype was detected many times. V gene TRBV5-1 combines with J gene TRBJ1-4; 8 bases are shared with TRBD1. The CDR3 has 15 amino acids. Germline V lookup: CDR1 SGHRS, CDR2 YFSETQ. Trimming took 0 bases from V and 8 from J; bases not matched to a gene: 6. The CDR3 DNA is TGCGCCAGCAGCTTGGAACAGGGGGGCTGGGAAAAACTGTTTTTT. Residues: CASSLEQGGWEKLFF.

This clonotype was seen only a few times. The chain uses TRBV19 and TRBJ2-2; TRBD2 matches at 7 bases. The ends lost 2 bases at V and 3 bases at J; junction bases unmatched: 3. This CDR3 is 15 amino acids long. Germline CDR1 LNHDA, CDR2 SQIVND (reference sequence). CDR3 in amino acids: CASSILADDTGELFF. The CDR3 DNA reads TGTGCCAGTAGTATACTAGCGGACGACACCGGGGAGCTGTTTTTT.

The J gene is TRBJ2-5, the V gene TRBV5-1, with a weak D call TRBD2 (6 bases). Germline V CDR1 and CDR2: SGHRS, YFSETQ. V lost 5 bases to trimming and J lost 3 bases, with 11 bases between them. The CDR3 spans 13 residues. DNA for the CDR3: TGCGCCAGCAGAAGGGGCGGGGAAGAGACCCAGTACTTC. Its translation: CASRRGGEETQYF.

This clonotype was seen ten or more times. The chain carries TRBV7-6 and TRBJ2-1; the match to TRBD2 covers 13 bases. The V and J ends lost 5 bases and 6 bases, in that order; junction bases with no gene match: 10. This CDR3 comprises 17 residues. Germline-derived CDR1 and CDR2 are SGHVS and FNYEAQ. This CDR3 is CASSLRARTSGSNEQFF. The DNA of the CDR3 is TGTGCCAGCAGCCTCCGAGCCCGGACTAGCGGGAGCAATGAGCAGTTCTTC.

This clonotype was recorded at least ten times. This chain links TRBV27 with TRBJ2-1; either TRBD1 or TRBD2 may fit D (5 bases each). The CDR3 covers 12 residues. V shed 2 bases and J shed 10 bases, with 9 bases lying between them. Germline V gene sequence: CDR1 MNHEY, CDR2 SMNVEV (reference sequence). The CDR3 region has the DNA TGTGCCAGCAGTTTAGGGGGAATAGAGCAGTTCTTC. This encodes CASSLGGIEQFF.

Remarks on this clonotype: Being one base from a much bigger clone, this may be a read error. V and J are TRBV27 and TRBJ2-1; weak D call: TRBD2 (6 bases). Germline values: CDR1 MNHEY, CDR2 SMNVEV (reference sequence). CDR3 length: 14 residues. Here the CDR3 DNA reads TGTGCCGGCAGTTCCGCGGGGCGTGGGAATGAGCAGTTCTTC. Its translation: CAGSSAGRGNEQFF.

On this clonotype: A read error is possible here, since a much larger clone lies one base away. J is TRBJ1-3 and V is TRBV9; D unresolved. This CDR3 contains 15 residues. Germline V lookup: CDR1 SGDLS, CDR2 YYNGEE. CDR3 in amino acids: CAGSVSPLSGNTIYF. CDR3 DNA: TGTGCCGGCAGCGTAAGCCCGCTCTCTGGAAACACCATATATTTT.

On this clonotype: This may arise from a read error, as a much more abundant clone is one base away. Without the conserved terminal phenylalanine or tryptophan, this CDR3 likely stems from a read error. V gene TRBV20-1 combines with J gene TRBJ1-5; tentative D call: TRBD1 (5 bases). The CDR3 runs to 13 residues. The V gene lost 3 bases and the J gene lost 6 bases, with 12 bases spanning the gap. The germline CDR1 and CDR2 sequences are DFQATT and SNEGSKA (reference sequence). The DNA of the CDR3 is TGCAGTGCTAGTCAGGGAGTAGGTCAGCCCCAGCATGTT. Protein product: CSASQGVGQPQHV.

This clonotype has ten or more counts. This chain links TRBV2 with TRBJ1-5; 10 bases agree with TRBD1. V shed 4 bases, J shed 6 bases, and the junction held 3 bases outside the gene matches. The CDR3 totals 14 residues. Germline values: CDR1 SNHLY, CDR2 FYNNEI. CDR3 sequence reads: CASSAGTGVQPQHF. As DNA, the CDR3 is TGTGCCAGCAGTGCTGGGACAGGGGTTCAGCCCCAGCATTTT.